This TCR beta chain appears in the sequencing data of a study of T cells in Graves' hyperthyroidism and ophthalmopathy (dated by TCRdb to the late 2010s). Background for the entire study: Peripheral blood samples were taken at the time of initial diagnosis, prior to any treatment. In roughly six Graves' hyperthyroidism patients, the study also compared T-cell repertoires from thyroid tissue with T-cell repertoires from blood. After blood sampling, hyperthyroidism patients were treated with methimazole at a starting dose of 30 mg daily, and ophthalmopathy patients were treated with high-dose intravenous methylprednisolone. To identify distinguishing TCR V-J signatures, a discovery cohort of roughly 100 patients was used, comprising 43 with Graves' ophthalmopathy and some 60 with stable Graves' hyperthyroidism. Prospective prediction of ophthalmopathy was tested in an independent validation cohort consisting of 18 hyperthyroidism patients and 17 patients who later progressed to ophthalmopathy. TCR Vbeta CDR3 sequencing of 120 to 150 peripheral blood samples (over 40 ophthalmopathy, about 80 hyperthyroidism and some 17 progressor patients) is reported in the paper. The 95 to 100 discovery patients were randomly divided into training and test sets at a 7:3 ratio. The full study reports these points: In validation, the model predicted progression to ophthalmopathy with over 65% sensitivity and approximately 72% specificity, a median of about six months before onset. Most expanded thyroid clonotypes (frequency above 0.001) were also detected in blood, suggesting blood repertoires may reflect thyroid immune responses. Sample size was not statistically predetermined, and blinding of investigators to group allocation was not performed. A 13 V-J signature model separated ophthalmopathy from stable hyperthyroidism, with 87.88% sensitivity and approximately 81% specificity in cross-validation and 80%/75% in testing.

Ophthalmopathy patients had moderately to severely active disease, Clinical Activity Score of at least 3, NOSPECS grade of at least 4, and duration under 3 months. Patients with uncontrolled infections, other autoimmune diseases, pregnancy or lactation were excluded. Diagnoses were based on clinical symptoms, serum thyroxine and TRAb, thyroid ultrasound and orbital computed tomography. PBMCs were separated from roughly 10 ml of fresh peripheral blood using Ficoll-Paque density gradient centrifugation. Trizol reagent was used to extract total RNA, and RNA quality was then checked on an Agilent 2100 Bioanalyzer. Comments on this clonotype: Its recognized antigen is unknown. The record has no base qualities; no much larger clone is one base away.

Amplification of TCR beta CDR3 regions was carried out from RNA transcripts. For the first round of RT-PCR on the TCR CDR3, the HTBI primer set was used together with the Qiagen OneStep RT-PCR kit. Libraries were constructed in a second round of multiplex PCR, after which size selection and purification were carried out. Paired-end sequencing of the libraries was performed with 100 bp reads on an Illumina HiSeq2000. As for the authors' bioinformatics: SOAPnuke was used to process the raw data, removing reads that contained adapters or uncalled bases, had a mean Phred below 15, or lacked an exact match to the constant primer or identifier. COPE v1.2.5 was used to merge the high-quality paired reads, and each unique nucleotide sequence was defined as a clonotype. MiTCR v1.1 was used to align clonotypes to the IMGT TRBV, TRBD and TRBJ reference segments. The analysis included only V-J combinations with a frequency above 0.0001, which together covered approximately 99% of the repertoires. The TCS score was defined as the ratio of F50 (clonal expansion) to E x V (chaos), calculated using BLOSUM62-based TCRdist between CDR3 peptides within each V-J. Welch's t-statistics and random forest reduced around 510 V-J features to 13, which were used in a naive Bayes classifier (R e1071). The public reads were quality trimmed at Q25 with fastp and then assembled into clones with MiXCR by TCRdb, keeping productive beta chains. Every CDR3 protein is listed once, alongside the most common genes and DNA of its rows. What appears here as the V and J calls and clone size reflects TCRdb's work, not the paper's. In this sample the table shows hundreds of thousands of distinct CDR3 sequences, 20% to 25% of which occur a single time. In total, the top ten clones hold approximately 54% of the sample.

The sequence was collected from a woman in her 70s with Graves' ophthalmopathy. The sample comprised blood.

The CDR3 reads CATSSTGRGTNEKLFF. At the DNA level, the sequence is TGTGCCACCAGCAGTACGGGGCGCGGGACTAATGAAAAACTGTTTTTT. The rearranged segments are TRBV15 and TRBJ1-4; TRBD1 is possibly the D segment (5 matching bases). CDR1 and CDR2, per the germline V gene (reference sequence), are LNHNV and YYDKDF. The CDR3 covers 16 residues, taking in both the cysteine and the phenylalanine. The read is trimmed to its CDR3 DNA, 48 bases read in frame from base 1. The V and J ends are trimmed by 3 bases and 2 bases, leaving 13 bases between them.